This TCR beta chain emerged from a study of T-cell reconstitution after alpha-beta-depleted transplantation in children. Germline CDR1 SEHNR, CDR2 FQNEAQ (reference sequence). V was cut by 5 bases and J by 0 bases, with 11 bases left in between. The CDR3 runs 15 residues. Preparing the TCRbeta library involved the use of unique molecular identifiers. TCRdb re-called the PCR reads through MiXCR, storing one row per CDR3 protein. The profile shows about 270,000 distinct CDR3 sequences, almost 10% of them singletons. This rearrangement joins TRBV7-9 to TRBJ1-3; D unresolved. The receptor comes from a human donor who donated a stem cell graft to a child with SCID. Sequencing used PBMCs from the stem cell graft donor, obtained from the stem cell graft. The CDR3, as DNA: TGTGCCAGCAGCGCGGACGGTCGCTCTGGAAACACCATATATTTT. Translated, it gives CASSADGRSGNTIYF.